The rows below give T cell receptor beta chains drawn from one sample of a study of identical twins. TCRdb reprocessed the 5' RACE reads via MiXCR and lists one record per CDR3 protein. The table has approximately 220,000 distinct CDR3 sequences, approximately 8.3% seen once. This sample also belongs to another study, concerning yellow fever vaccine responses in identical twins.

The sequencing sample was made of memory (CD45RO+) T cells sorted from blood. The origin of the receptors is a woman aged 18-29 years in good health. Both conserved end residues are part of each CDR3. The D gene is left open where the match is weak. Where a row states a size, it is once, few, many or the class of an expanded clone; other rows omit it.

TRBV21-1	NA	TRBJ2-7	NA	TGTGCCAGCAGCAGCCCGACTAGCGGGAGAGAGTACGAGCAGTACTTC	CASSSPTSGREYEQYF
TRBV10-3	TRBD2	TRBJ2-2	many	TGTGCCACGACTCCAAAGCGGGAGGGCCTCACCGGGGAGCTGTTTTTT	CATTPKREGLTGELFF
TRBV5-1	NA	TRBJ2-3	few	TGCGCCAGCAGCTTGGACCGAGTCGTTGATACGCAGTATTTT	CASSLDRVVDTQYF
TRBV12-3/TRBV12-4	NA	TRBJ1-6	few	TGTGCCAGCAGTTTAAGGGGAAATAATTCACCCCTCCACTTT	CASSLRGNNSPLHF
TRBV9	NA	TRBJ2-2	many	TGTGCCAGCAGCCTTAGTCAGGTCCCTACCGGGGAGCTGTTTTTT	CASSLSQVPTGELFF
TRBV3-1	TRBD2	TRBJ2-1	NA	TGTGCCAGCAGCCCTACCCCGGACCGACTAGCCGGTGAGCAGTTCTTC	CASSPTPDRLAGEQFF
TRBV7-2	NA	TRBJ2-7	many	TGTGCCAGCAGGTCCTACGCGGACGGATCCTACGAGCAGTACTTC	CASRSYADGSYEQYF
TRBV7-9	NA	TRBJ1-1	few	TGTGCCAGCAGCCCCCTTAACACTGAAGCTTTCTTT	CASSPLNTEAFF
TRBV3-1	TRBD2	TRBJ2-3	once	TGTGCCAGCTGCCCACGTCAGGGTAGCGGGAGGGCAGGAGATACGCAGTATTTT	CASCPRQGSGRAGDTQYF
TRBV12-3/TRBV12-4	TRBD1	TRBJ1-2	many	TGTGCCAGCCTCCAGGGGGCCCTTACAGGCTACACCTTC	CASLQGALTGYTF
TRBV2	TRBD1	TRBJ2-1	many	TGTGCCAGCAGTGAAGGGGGACAGGGGGCACATGAGCAGTTCTTC	CASSEGGQGAHEQFF
TRBV3-1	NA	TRBJ2-1	NA	TGTGCCAGCAGCCGAGACTTGGACAGACCTTGGGGGCAGTTCTTC	CASSRDLDRPWGQFF
TRBV4-3	NA	TRBJ2-2	few	TGCGCCAGCAGCCAAGATCTGGGGGCCGGGGGGCACGGGGAGCTGTTTTTT	CASSQDLGAGGHGELFF
TRBV2	TRBD2	TRBJ2-5	many	TGTGCCAGCATTAGCGGGAGGAAAGAGACCCAGTACTTC	CASISGRKETQYF
TRBV5-1	TRBD1	TRBJ2-5	many	TGCGCCAGCAGCTTTACAGGGGGAGAGACCCAGTACTTC	CASSFTGGETQYF
TRBV12-3/TRBV12-4	NA	TRBJ2-1	many	TGTGCCAGCAAACTCCATAGCCAAGGGGCTTACAATGAGCAGTTCTTC	CASKLHSQGAYNEQFF
TRBV4-3	NA	TRBJ2-4	many	TGCGCCAGCAGCCAAGATGCGAGGATGGCTCAGTACTTC	CASSQDARMAQYF
TRBV18	NA	TRBJ2-7	NA	TGTGCCAGCTCACCCCAGGTGTCGGACAGTCCCTACGAGCAGTACTTC	CASSPQVSDSPYEQYF
TRBV20-1	NA	TRBJ2-7	few	TGCAGTGCTAGAGACCCTCGTTCCTACGAGCAGTACTTC	CSARDPRSYEQYF
TRBV4-3	TRBD2	TRBJ2-7	many	TGCGCCAGCAGCCAGACGGGGGGGGGAGGGGAGCAGTACTTC	CASSQTGGGGEQYF
TRBV11-2	NA	TRBJ2-2	many	TGTGCCAGCAGCTTTTCGCGGGATAAGGGGGAGCTGTTTTTT	CASSFSRDKGELFF
TRBV20-1	TRBD1	TRBJ2-5	NA	TGCAGTGCTAGGATGGACAGGATGCCCGAGGCCCAGTACTTC	CSARMDRMPEAQYF
TRBV20-1	NA	TRBJ2-4	few	TGCAGTGCTGGGGATATAGCCAAAAACATTCAGTACTTC	CSAGDIAKNIQYF
TRBV20-1	TRBD1	TRBJ2-2	many	TGCAGTGCAAACAGGGGGGTGGACACCGGGGAGCTGTTTTTT	CSANRGVDTGELFF
TRBV6-2/TRBV6-3	TRBD2	TRBJ2-1	many	TGTGCCAGCAGTTACTCGTCGATAGCGGGAGGGCCAGTAGGGGATGAGCAGTTCTTC	CASSYSSIAGGPVGDEQFF
TRBV18	TRBD1	TRBJ1-1	NA	TGTGCCAGCTCACCGGGACAGGGTTGGTCTGAAGCTTTCTTT	CASSPGQGWSEAFF
TRBV12-3/TRBV12-4	NA	TRBJ1-2	many	TGTGCCAGCAGTTTAAGTGGGGCTCTAGCCTATGGCTACACCTTC	CASSLSGALAYGYTF
TRBV4-2	NA	TRBJ1-2	few	TGTGCCAGCAGCCAAGACACGCAGAACCCATATGGCTACACCTTC	CASSQDTQNPYGYTF
TRBV11-1	NA	TRBJ2-3	many	TGTGCCAGCTCTTCGGGGGCTTGGACAGATACGCAGTATTTT	CASSSGAWTDTQYF
TRBV5-1	TRBD2	TRBJ2-3	NA	TGCGCCAGCAGCCGGTTAGCGGGACCAGGCACAGATACGCAGTATTTT	CASSRLAGPGTDTQYF
TRBV7-9	TRBD1	TRBJ2-7	many	TGTGCCAGCAGCTCCCGGGACAGGGCCATCTACGAGCAGTACTTC	CASSSRDRAIYEQYF
TRBV5-8	TRBD2	TRBJ2-1	few	TGTGCCAGCAGCTTGTTTCGGACTAGCGTAAATGAGCAGTTCTTC	CASSLFRTSVNEQFF
TRBV4-1	TRBD2	TRBJ2-4	many	TGCGCCAGCAGCCAAGGGGGACTAGCGGGAGGTGGAAACATTCAGTACTTC	CASSQGGLAGGGNIQYF
TRBV2	NA	TRBJ1-5	NA	TGTGCCAGCAGCGCTTGGGGGGAGGGCAATCAGCCCCAGCATTTT	CASSAWGEGNQPQHF
TRBV20-1	TRBD1	TRBJ1-5	many	TGCAGTGCTAGTGGGACAGAGAATCAGCCCCAGCATTTT	CSASGTENQPQHF
TRBV10-3	NA	TRBJ1-1	NA	TGTGCCATCAGTGAGGGGGCCACTGAAGCTTTCTTT	CAISEGATEAFF
TRBV5-1	TRBD2	TRBJ2-5	many	TGCGCCAGCAGCTTCACTAGCGGGAAAGAGACCCAGTACTTC	CASSFTSGKETQYF
TRBV2	TRBD1	TRBJ2-1	NA	TGTGCCAGCAGGCCCACCCAGACAGGGAACCAGTTCTTC	CASRPTQTGNQFF
TRBV7-2	TRBD1	TRBJ1-4	few	TGTGCCAGCAGCAAACCAGACAGGGAGGAAAAACTGTTTTTT	CASSKPDREEKLFF
TRBV28	TRBD1	TRBJ2-1	NA	TGTGCCAGCAGCAAAACAGGGGGCAACAATGAGCAGTTCTTC	CASSKTGGNNEQFF
TRBV20-1	NA	TRBJ2-7	many	TGCAGTGCTAGAGATCCCACGGGAAACTACGAGCAGTACTTC	CSARDPTGNYEQYF
TRBV4-1	TRBD1	TRBJ2-6	many	TGCGCCAGCAGCCAAGATCGGGGACAGGGACCCAACGTCCTGACTTTC	CASSQDRGQGPNVLTF
TRBV7-2	NA	TRBJ2-1	many	TGTGCCAGCGGCTACGGAACCTACAATGAGCAGTTCTTC	CASGYGTYNEQFF
TRBV10-3	NA	TRBJ2-7	few	TGTGCCATCAGTGGGGACAGTTTGTTGGGGACTGACGAGCAGTACTTC	CAISGDSLLGTDEQYF
TRBV7-2	NA	TRBJ2-7	NA	TGTGCCAGCAGCAGGAGAGTAACGGACGAGCAGTACTTC	CASSRRVTDEQYF
TRBV18	NA	TRBJ1-1	NA	TGTGCCAGCTCAACTAGCGAGGGGACTGAAGCTTTCTTT	CASSTSEGTEAFF
TRBV6-1	NA	TRBJ1-2	many	TGTGCCAGCACCCCACGTGGAGGCAGAAGTGGCTACACCTTC	CASTPRGGRSGYTF
TRBV28	NA	TRBJ2-7	NA	TGTGCCAGCAGTTTATCGGGGGGCCTCTCCTACGAGCAGTACTTC	CASSLSGGLSYEQYF
TRBV6-4	TRBD1	TRBJ2-1	many	TGTGCCAGCAGTGACGCCCCGGGACAGGGTTACAATGAGCAGTTCTTC	CASSDAPGQGYNEQFF